The 15 T cell receptor beta chains below come from one sample, sequenced in a study of blood T cell repertoires in COVID-19. Generated by immunoSEQ multiplex PCR, the TCRdb table keeps only in-frame clones and is missing some. The repertoire holds about 160,000 clones, with around three quarters as singletons. Sequencing used peripheral blood. Receptor source: a man aged 60-69 years with acute or convalescent COVID-19.

The CDR3 sequence: CASSSDRGLGNEQFF. CDR3 nucleotide sequence: TGTGCCAGCAGCTCAGACAGGGGATTGGGCAATGAGCAGTTCTTC. The J gene is TRBJ2-1, the V gene TRBV11-3, with 8 bases aligning to TRBD1. The CDR3 sequence is 15 residues long. V gave up 4 bases and J gave up 6 bases; unmatched junction bases: 8. Germline CDR1 and CDR2: SGHNT and YENEEA. Variable domain in full (rest from reference TRBV11-3 and TRBJ2-1): EAGVVQSPRYKIIEKKQPVAFWCNPISGHNTLYWYLQNLGQGPELLIRYENEEAVDDSQLPKDRFSAERLKGVDSTLKIQPAELGDSAVYLCASSSDRGLGNEQFFGPGTRLTVL.

The chain recombines TRBV29-1 with TRBJ2-1; possible D gene TRBD2, 6 bases. There are 13 residues in the CDR3. Germline-derived CDR1 and CDR2 are SQVTM and ANQGSEA. V was cut by 4 bases and J by 5 bases, with 12 bases left in between. CDR3 in amino acids: CSVGRGNNNEQFF. The CDR3 region has the DNA TGCAGCGTTGGTCGGGGGAATAACAATGAGCAGTTCTTC.

In its sample, this clone was seen once. The chain couples TRBV7-3 to TRBJ1-1; the D gene is possibly TRBD1 (6 bases). Germline CDR1 SGHTA, CDR2 FQGTGA. The CDR3 runs to 15 residues. Trimming stripped 0 bases from V and 1 base from J, with 9 bases between. The CDR3 DNA sequence: TGTGCCAGCAGCTTAACGCGGGGGCGGAACACTGAAGCTTTCTTT. Translated, it gives CASSLTRGRNTEAFF.

Here the CDR3 reads CASSQGQAAYEQYF. Written as DNA, the CDR3 is TGCGCCAGCAGCCAAGGACAGGCCGCCTACGAGCAGTACTTC. The chain carries TRBV4-1 and TRBJ2-7; possibly TRBD1 for D (6 bases). This CDR3 is built from 14 residues. Trimming removed 1 base from V and 2 bases from J, with 9 bases in between. CDR1 and CDR2 from the germline V gene are MGHRA and YSYEKL.

This chain connects TRBV19 to TRBJ2-1; 10 positions match TRBD1. V lost 7 bases and J lost 0; bases outside the gene matches: 9. Germline V gene lookup returns CDR1 LNHDA and CDR2 SQIVND (reference sequence). CDR3 length equals 17 residues. The CDR3 protein is CASKLRTGGLSYNEQFF. CDR3 coding DNA: TGTGCCAGTAAACTCCGGACAGGGGGACTCTCCTACAATGAGCAGTTCTTC. Full variable domain (remainder filled in from reference TRBV19 and TRBJ2-1): DGGITQSPKYLFRKEGQNVTLSCEQNLNHDAMYWYRQDPGQGLRLIYYSQIVNDFQKGDIAEGYSVSREKKESFPLTVTSAQKNPTAFYLCASKLRTGGLSYNEQFFGPGTRLTVL.

The chain employs TRBV12-3 or TRBV12-4 and TRBJ1-5; the D is unclear. The CDR3 runs to 12 residues. The ends were cut back, 7 bases at V and 4 bases at J, with 8 bases in the middle. The CDR3 DNA follows: TGTGCCAGCACGACCGGGAATCAGCCCCAGCATTTT. It encodes CASTTGNQPQHF.

The genes are TRBV7-2 and TRBJ1-1, with 9 bases that match TRBD1. Germline V gene sequence: CDR1 SGHTA, CDR2 FQGNSA. The CDR3 runs 16 residues. The V and J ends lost 5 bases and 4 bases, in that order; junction bases with no gene match: 11. The CDR3: CASSPPRTGARTEAFF. The CDR3 nucleotides are TGTGCCAGCAGCCCACCCCGGACAGGGGCCCGCACTGAAGCTTTCTTT.

This chain links TRBV10-3 with TRBJ2-2; 9 nucleotides line up with TRBD1. This CDR3 region has 17 residues. The V gene's germline CDR1 is ENHRY and CDR2 SYGVKD. V was clipped by 4 bases and J by 0 bases; unmatched bases: 6. The CDR3 here is CAISAPGQGANTGELFF. DNA for the CDR3: TGTGCCATCAGTGCCCCGGGACAGGGTGCGAACACCGGGGAGCTGTTTTTT.

The chain employs TRBV19 and TRBJ1-2, with 9 bases aligning to TRBD1. V dropped 5 bases and J dropped 3; count of bases not matched to a gene: 7. In germline, CDR1 is LNHDA, CDR2 SQIVND (reference sequence). The CDR3 loop spans 15 amino acids. CDR3 residues: CASSFNTGGYYGYTF. The CDR3, as DNA: TGTGCCAGTAGTTTCAATACAGGGGGCTACTATGGCTACACCTTC.

The chain carries TRBV3-1 (or the pseudogene TRBV3-2) and TRBJ2-7, with 7 bases matching TRBD1. Trimming cost V 2 bases and J 3 bases; bases outside gene matches: 4. Germline CDR1 LGHDT, CDR2 YNNKEL (reference sequence). The CDR3 is made up of 14 amino acids. CDR3 sequence reads: CASSQNRGYYEQYF. The CDR3 nucleotides are TGTGCCAGCAGCCAAAACAGGGGCTACTACGAGCAGTACTTC.

The V call is TRBV5-1, the J call TRBJ2-5, with a weak D call TRBD1 (6 bases). V lost 2 bases and J lost 2, with 10 bases in between. The CDR3 contains 14 residues. Germline V lookup: CDR1 SGHRS, CDR2 YFSETQ. The CDR3 DNA reads as TGCGCCAGCAGCTTAACAGGGTGGCAAGAGACCCAGTACTTC. Translating it yields CASSLTGWQETQYF. The full variable domain, with the rest looked up from reference TRBV5-1 and TRBJ2-5, is KAGVTQTPRYLIKTRGQQVTLSCSPISGHRSVSWYQQTPGQGLQFLFEYFSETQRNKGNFPGRFSGRQFSNSRSEMNVSTLELGDSALYLCASSLTGWQETQYFGPGTRLLVL.

This chain connects TRBV30 to TRBJ1-2, with no clear D. CDR3 size: 13 residues. The germline V gene encodes CDR1 GTSNPN and CDR2 SVGIG (reference sequence). V lost 2 bases and J 4 bases, leaving 11 bases between the germline ends. CDR3 sequence: CAWSPRQVYGYTF. DNA for the CDR3: TGTGCCTGGAGTCCCAGACAAGTCTATGGCTACACCTTC.

This clone was seen a handful of times. The chain combines TRBV10-3 with TRBJ1-2, with 8 bases fitting TRBD1. The germline V gene encodes CDR1 ENHRY and CDR2 SYGVKD. The V segment lost 9 bases and the J segment 4 bases; nucleotides outside the gene matches: 10. CDR3 size: 14 residues. Written as DNA, the CDR3 is TGTGCCATTCCCAGGGGGCAGGACGGCTATGGCTACACCTTC. This translates into CAIPRGQDGYGYTF.

The chain couples TRBV28 to TRBJ1-1, with 10 bases identical to TRBD1. Germline V gives CDR1 MDHEN, CDR2 SYDVKM. This CDR3 comprises 15 residues. J was trimmed by 3 bases and V by 5 bases; bases with no gene match: 6. In DNA form, the CDR3 reads TGTGCCAGCAGTCCGACAGGGGGCCGGGACACTGAAGCTTTCTTT. This sequence encodes CASSPTGGRDTEAFF.

The chain uses TRBV7-2 and TRBJ1-5; D uncertain. The CDR3 contains 13 residues. CDR1 is SGHTA and CDR2 is FQGNSA in the germline V gene. Deletions cut 3 bases from V and 3 bases from J, with 6 bases between. The CDR3 spells CASSFGDNQPQHF. CDR3 in DNA: TGTGCCAGCAGCTTCGGGGACAATCAGCCCCAGCATTTT.